A single sample is the source of the 30 T cell receptor beta chains below, sequenced in a study of blood T cell repertoires in COVID-19. TCRdb's table, derived via immunoSEQ multiplex PCR, lists solely in-frame clones and lacks some. This sample has around 220,000 clones; around 90% occur once, and the top ten carry approximately 16%. Sequencing used PBMCs or T cells enriched from blood (not recorded which). The source of these receptors is a man under 40 who had been exposed to COVID-19.

The V call is TRBV5-4, the J call TRBJ2-2; 10 bases match TRBD2. The CDR3 has 15 residues. The V gene's germline CDR1 is SGHNT and CDR2 YYREEE (reference sequence). The V and J ends lost 5 bases and 4 bases, in that order; junction bases with no gene match: 5. The CDR3 DNA reads as TGTGCCAGCAGGAGTAGCGGGGGGATCACCGGGGAGCTGTTTTTT. This gives the protein CASRSSGGITGELFF.

This chain links TRBV19 with TRBJ1-1; TRBD1 matches 9 bases. V gave up 4 bases and J gave up 5 bases; unmatched junction bases: 5. Per germline, CDR1 LNHDA and CDR2 SQIVND (reference sequence). The CDR3 is made up of 14 amino acids. Written as DNA, the CDR3 is TGTGCCAGTAGTACAACAGGGGGCCGAACTGAAGCTTTCTTT. Translated, it gives CASSTTGGRTEAFF.

This clone appeared a single time. The genes are TRBV3-1 (or the pseudogene TRBV3-2) and TRBJ2-3, with TRBD1 identical over 8 bases. This CDR3 has 18 residues. CDR1 and CDR2 from the germline V gene are LGHDT and YNNKEL (reference sequence). V trimming: 4 bases; J trimming: 3 bases; junction bases outside the gene matches: 15. The CDR3 region is CASSPTGVPPAGTDTQYF. The CDR3 DNA follows: TGTGCCAGCAGCCCGACAGGGGTACCTCCAGCAGGGACAGATACGCAGTATTTT.

A single count supports this clone. The gene calls are TRBV3-1 (or the pseudogene TRBV3-2) and TRBJ1-1; tentative D call: TRBD1 (5 bases). Germline CDR1 and CDR2: LGHDT and YNNKEL (reference sequence). The CDR3 consists of 13 residues. Trimming pared 8 bases from V and 5 bases from J, leaving 15 bases between. The CDR3 region is CASRTGDVTEAFF. As DNA, the CDR3 is TGTGCCAGCCGTACAGGAGATGTAACTGAAGCTTTCTTT.

The table lists this clone with a count of one. This rearrangement joins TRBV9 to TRBJ2-2, with 8 bases that match TRBD2. The CDR3 is 13 amino acids. Trimming at V came to 3 bases and at J to 6 bases, leaving 1 base not matched to a gene. Germline CDR1 and CDR2: SGDLS and YYNGEE. CDR3 region: CASSARGAGELFF. CDR3 sequence (DNA): TGTGCCAGCAGCGCGCGGGGGGCCGGGGAGCTGTTTTTT.

CDR3 protein: CASSLDREMGETQYF. Written as DNA, the CDR3 is TGTGCCAGCAGCTTGGACAGGGAGATGGGAGAGACCCAGTACTTC. The rearrangement links TRBV5-4 to TRBJ2-5; D is perhaps TRBD1 (6 bases). This CDR3 is 15 amino acids long. Germline-derived CDR1 and CDR2 are SGHNT and YYREEE (reference sequence). The V end was cut by 0 bases, the J end by 4 bases, with 13 bases between.

This chain joins TRBV18 and TRBJ2-7, with D tentatively TRBD1 (6 bases). Germline V gene lookup returns CDR1 KGHSH and CDR2 LQKENI. V lost 3 bases, J lost 6 bases, and 18 bases lay in between. CDR3 length: 15 residues. The CDR3 region has the DNA TGTGCCAGCTCACCCGGCCTAAGCAGGGGCCTCGAGCAGTACTTC. Translation gives CASSPGLSRGLEQYF.

CDR3 loop: CASSYSEGALIKTQYF. In DNA, the CDR3 is TGTGCCAGCAGTTACTCGGAGGGGGCTTTAATCAAGACCCAGTACTTC. The gene calls are TRBV6-5 and TRBJ2-5; TRBD1 might be the D (7 bases). This CDR3 comprises 16 residues. With 0 bases removed from V and 6 bases from J, the gap between germline ends came to 17 bases. Germline CDR1 and CDR2: MNHEY and SVGAGI.

The chain links TRBV3-1 (or the pseudogene TRBV3-2) to TRBJ1-3; no clear D gene. This CDR3 is 19 amino acids long. Trimming took 1 base from V and 0 from J, leaving 19 bases between them. Looked up from germline, CDR1 is LGHDT and CDR2 is YNNKEL (reference sequence). The CDR3 loop reads CASSQVVGRAAFSGNTIYF. Written as DNA, the CDR3 is TGTGCCAGCAGCCAAGTGGTAGGGCGGGCGGCCTTCTCTGGAAACACCATATATTTT.

The V call is TRBV11-3, the J call TRBJ2-2; TRBD2 is a possible D gene (6 bases). CDR3 length equals 15 residues. Per the germline V gene, CDR1 is SGHNT and CDR2 is YENEEA. Trimming took 1 base from V and 8 from J, leaving 14 bases between them. The CDR3 nucleotides are TGTGCCAGCAGCTTAGGATCGGGAGCGGCTGGGGAGCTGTTTTTT. It specifies CASSLGSGAAGELFF.

There are a few counts of this clone. The chain's CDR3 is CAWSVLQGSSPLHF. DNA of the CDR3: TGTGCCTGGAGTGTACTACAGGGATCCTCACCCCTCCACTTT. V is TRBV30 and J is TRBJ1-6; possibly TRBD1 for D (6 bases). Germline CDR1 GTSNPN, CDR2 SVGIG (reference sequence). V dropped 0 bases and J dropped 10 bases, with 13 bases sitting between them. This CDR3 is built from 14 residues. Filled out from reference TRBV30 and TRBJ1-6, the complete variable domain reads SQTIHQWPATLVQPVGSPLSLECTVEGTSNPNLYWYRQAAGRGLQLLFYSVGIGQISSEVPQNLSASRPQDRQFILSSKKLLLSDSGFYLCAWSVLQGSSPLHFGNGTRLTVT.

The chain combines TRBV2 with TRBJ1-4; 7 bases map to TRBD1. The trim removed 4 bases at V and 8 bases at J, leaving 1 base unmatched. This CDR3 comprises 12 residues. Germline assignment: CDR1 SNHLY and CDR2 FYNNEI. CDR3 protein: CASSGTGEKLFF. CDR3 DNA sequence: TGTGCCAGCAGTGGGACAGGCGAAAAACTGTTTTTT.

The V call is TRBV6-6, the J call TRBJ2-7, with D unresolved. CDR1 and CDR2 from the germline V gene are MNHNY and SVGAGI (reference sequence). CDR3 size: 11 residues. V shed 4 bases and J shed 6 bases, with 7 bases lying between them. DNA of the CDR3: TGTGCCAGCAGTTTTCCCGGCGAGCAGTACTTC. Amino acids: CASSFPGEQYF.

The J gene is TRBJ2-7, the V gene TRBV19, with D maybe TRBD1 (6 bases). Germline V gene data show CDR1 as LNHDA and CDR2 as SQIVND (reference sequence). Between the trimmed V and J ends, which lost 2 bases and 10 bases, there was a span of 15 bases. The CDR3 runs to 13 residues. The CDR3 reads CASSIPNTGSQYF. The CDR3 bases are TGTGCCAGTAGTATACCAAACACAGGGTCCCAGTACTTC.

The CDR3 nucleotides are TGTGCCAGCTCACCACCGGCAGGGGGCGAAGATACGCAGTATTTT. This codes for CASSPPAGGEDTQYF. The rearrangement uses TRBV18 and TRBJ2-3, with 8 positions matching TRBD1. Germline CDR1 KGHSH, CDR2 LQKENI. Trimming at V came to 0 bases and at J to 5 bases, leaving 4 bases not matched to a gene. CDR3 length equals 15 residues.

This chain joins TRBV7-9 and TRBJ2-3; 7 bases are shared with TRBD2. J lost 1 base, V lost 3 bases, and 4 bases had no gene match. Germline V gene data show CDR1 as SEHNR and CDR2 as FQNEAQ (reference sequence). The CDR3 covers 15 residues. CDR3 amino acids: CASSFLRGGTDTQYF. The CDR3 DNA reads as TGTGCCAGCAGCTTTTTACGGGGGGGCACAGATACGCAGTATTTT.

As to this clone: At one of its ends the junction is not consistent with the germline gene, which may arise from a read error. This chain joins TRBV18 and TRBJ2-7, with D perhaps TRBD1 (6 bases). CDR1 is KGHSH and CDR2 is LQKENI in the germline V gene. The CDR3 contains 14 residues. CDR3 bases: TGTGCCAGCTCCCCACAGGGCGAGGGCTACGAGCAGTACTTC. Its protein product is CASSPQGEGYEQYF.

This clone was found once. V and J are TRBV27 and TRBJ1-5; D not resolved. Germline values: CDR1 MNHEY, CDR2 SMNVEV (reference sequence). V was pared by 5 bases and J by 8 bases, with 13 bases between. The CDR3 runs 13 residues. In DNA form, the CDR3 reads TGTGCCAGCAGTCCCCAGGTGGGAGAGCCCCAGCATTTT. Translated, it gives CASSPQVGEPQHF.

The chain is built from TRBV2 and TRBJ2-1, with 9 positions matching TRBD1. The V segment lost 6 bases and the J segment 5 bases; nucleotides outside the gene matches: 8. The CDR3 runs to 15 residues. CDR1 and CDR2 (germline): SNHLY, FYNNEI. As DNA, the CDR3 is TGTGCCAGCAGCGACGGACAGGGGACCGACAATGAGCAGTTCTTC. It codes for CASSDGQGTDNEQFF.

The chain has TRBV2 and TRBJ2-3, with TRBD2 matching over 13 bases. The CDR3 runs 16 residues. V lost 4 bases to trimming and J lost 3 bases; unmatched junction nucleotides: 4. CDR1 and CDR2 from the germline V gene are SNHLY and FYNNEI. CDR3 in amino acids: CASSGGLAGWTDTQYF. Here the CDR3 DNA reads TGTGCCAGCAGTGGGGGACTAGCGGGGTGGACAGATACGCAGTATTTT.

The genes are TRBV3-1 (or the pseudogene TRBV3-2) and TRBJ1-3; possibly TRBD1 for D (6 bases). With 3 bases removed from V and 3 bases from J, the gap between germline ends came to 9 bases. The CDR3 contains 14 residues. Germline V gene lookup returns CDR1 LGHDT and CDR2 YNNKEL (reference sequence). The CDR3 bases are TGTGCCAGCAGCCATACAGGGCTTGGAAACACCATATATTTT. This gives the protein CASSHTGLGNTIYF.

The rearrangement links TRBV7-3 to TRBJ2-1; 8 bases align to TRBD2. The CDR3 runs to 17 residues. Germline CDR1 is SGHTA and CDR2 is FQGTGA. Trimming took 0 bases from V and 4 from J; bases not matched to a gene: 8. The CDR3 DNA reads as TGTGCCAGCAGCTTAACGGAGCGGGGGCAAGGGTACAATGAGCAGTTCTTC. Amino acids: CASSLTERGQGYNEQFF.

The CDR3 loop reads CASSLVGDPTTDTQYF. The DNA for the CDR3 is TGTGCCAGCAGCTTAGTAGGGGATCCAACAACAGATACGCAGTATTTT. The chain links TRBV13 to TRBJ2-3; a weak D match, TRBD1 (5 bases). The CDR3 has 16 residues. CDR1 is PRHDT, CDR2 FYEKMQ, per germline (reference sequence). Trimming pared 1 base from V and 3 bases from J, leaving 14 bases between.

This clone was seen a few times. CDR3 loop: CASSQPRGAKNEQFF. For the CDR3, the DNA is TGTGCCAGCAGCCAGCCCAGGGGGGCTAAGAATGAGCAGTTCTTC. The chain joins TRBV6-2 or TRBV6-3 to TRBJ2-1; TRBD1 might be the D (7 bases). V lost 6 bases, J lost 7 bases, and 19 bases lay in between. The CDR3 runs to 15 residues. Germline CDR1 is MNHEY and CDR2 is SVGEGT.

CDR3: CASSPRGAGNTGELFF. The CDR3 DNA reads TGTGCCAGCTCACCGCGGGGGGCCGGTAACACCGGGGAGCTGTTTTTT. The genes are TRBV18 and TRBJ2-2; 8 nucleotides match TRBD2. CDR3 length: 16 residues. Per the germline V gene, CDR1 is KGHSH and CDR2 is LQKENI. The V and J ends lost 3 bases and 2 bases, in that order; junction bases with no gene match: 5.

V usage is TRBV5-6 and J usage is TRBJ1-2, with 8 bases that match TRBD1. Trimming at V came to 3 bases and at J to 4 bases, leaving 5 bases not matched to a gene. CDR1 SGHDT and CDR2 YYEEEE come from the germline V gene. CDR3 length equals 14 residues. CDR3 sequence (DNA): TGTGCCAGCAGCTATCCAGGGGGCCCCTATGGCTACACCTTC. It translates to CASSYPGGPYGYTF.

This clone was counted once. V is TRBV30 and J is TRBJ2-5; maybe TRBD1 (6 bases). The CDR3 consists of 13 residues. Germline-derived CDR1 and CDR2 are GTSNPN and SVGIG (reference sequence). Between the trimmed V and J ends, which lost 3 bases and 7 bases, there was a span of 15 bases. The CDR3 nucleotides are TGTGCCTGGAGGGAACAGGGTTCAGGGACCCAGTACTTC. Residues: CAWREQGSGTQYF.

J is TRBJ2-7 and V is TRBV5-4; D uncertain. There are 14 residues in the CDR3. The germline CDR1 and CDR2 sequences are SGHNT and YYREEE (reference sequence). Trimming took 0 bases from V and 0 from J, leaving 7 bases between them. CDR3 bases: TGTGCCAGCAGCTTGGGGCCCAGCTCCTACGAGCAGTACTTC. Translation: CASSLGPSSYEQYF.

The V and J genes are TRBV18 and TRBJ1-5; D not certain. V gave up 4 bases and J gave up 4 bases, with 14 bases separating them. The CDR3 contains 15 residues. CDR1 KGHSH and CDR2 LQKENI come from the germline V gene. In DNA form, the CDR3 reads TGTGCCAGCTCACAAGACCGAAGGGAGAATCAGCCCCAGCATTTT. Amino acid sequence: CASSQDRRENQPQHF.

The chain recombines TRBV20-1 with TRBJ2-1, with D unclear. This CDR3 comprises 10 residues. Per the germline V gene, CDR1 is DFQATT and CDR2 is SNEGSKA (reference sequence). V was pared by 6 bases and J by 10 bases, with 10 bases between. The CDR3 nucleotides read TGCAGTGCACAAATCGTAGAGCAGTTCTTC. It yields the protein CSAQIVEQFF.